This T cell receptor (beta chain) was recovered during a study of CD8+ T cells in alopecia areata. The CDR3 consists of 14 residues. Germline loops: CDR1 SGHTA, CDR2 FQGTGA. V gave up 3 bases and J gave up 1 base; unmatched junction bases: 0. RNA, once extracted, was reverse transcribed into cDNA for use as the sequencing template. The assay was immunoSEQ multiplex PCR, and TCRdb's table has in-frame clones only and misses some. The sample carries around 97,000 clones, approximately 60% recorded once. As concerns this clone: Its matching antigen is unknown. The sample has other DNA sequences that encode this CDR3 too.

Study-wide points: Possibly as an HLA-related effect, TCR sharing across patients appeared less clear than in mice.

The TCR comes from a human donor in good health. The source material was CD4+ T cells sorted from blood. The chain employs TRBV7-3 and TRBJ2-3; 8 bases match TRBD1. CDR3 protein: CASSLTGGTDTQYF. The CDR3 nucleotides are TGTGCCAGCAGCTTGACAGGGGGCACAGATACGCAGTATTTT.